This T cell receptor (beta chain) comes out of a study of blood T cell repertoires in COVID-19. For the study at large: Acute and convalescent COVID-19 specimens originated in the United States, Italy and Spain. PBMCs, B-cell-depleted T cells, or T cells were the source of the cDNA or gDNA that made up the material.

V shed 4 bases, J shed 5 bases, and the junction held 1 base outside the gene matches. The germline gives CDR1 SGHTA, CDR2 FQGNSA. This CDR3 spans 14 amino acids. The Seattle patients, enrolled during active infection, were followed longitudinally. Study processing details: The authors estimated nucleated cell counts from reference gene primer amplification. Assay used: immunoSEQ multiplex PCR; TCRdb lists only in-frame clones, some missing. The V and J calls and the clone size are those of that table, but D and trimming were determined from the DNA. The profile shows fewer than 200,000 clones, around 86% of them singletons.

The receptor's source is an older woman with COVID-19, enrolled during active disease. The specimen sequenced was peripheral blood. The chain has TRBV7-2 and TRBJ2-3; 12 bases are a match to TRBD2. CDR3 in DNA: TGTGCCAGCAGCTCGGGACTAGCGGGAGATACGCAGTATTTT. Protein sequence: CASSSGLAGDTQYF.